This T cell receptor (beta chain) comes out of a study of T cell repertoires in cytomegalovirus infection. Turning to the study itself: An indication of both CMV infection and matching HLA type came from public TCR beta signatures. Study-wide points: Of the TCR beta families, the public ones yielded a cumulative frequency that identified carriers of CMV plus the relevant HLA. HLA-C-restricted CMV clonotypes gave the most frequent clonotype in two of eight donors.

MiXCR, run by TCRdb on the reads, gives a single entry per CDR3 protein. The sample has roughly 320,000 distinct CDR3 sequences; roughly 9.5% are singletons. This clonotype was counted many times. Its antigen is not known. Germline V CDR1 and CDR2: SGHTA, FQGNSA. The ends lost 7 bases at V and 9 bases at J; junction bases unmatched: 11. This CDR3 spans 14 amino acids. Sequencing was performed on PBMCs. The receptor was derived from a human donor in good health (CMV status not recorded). Some clones in this sample may be carry-over from other donors' samples. The V gene is TRBV7-2, the J gene TRBJ2-7; 11 bases are shared with TRBD2. The CDR3 bases are TGTGCCAGCACCTCCTTCCTAGCGGGGGGAGTGCAGTACTTC. It translates to CASTSFLAGGVQYF.